Reported below is one TCR beta chain. Germline V gene sequence: CDR1 ENHRY, CDR2 SYGVKD. The CDR3 runs 15 residues. Trimming removed 1 base from V and 4 bases from J; junction bases left unmatched: 1. The source of the sample is a study of blood T cell repertoires in COVID-19. Overall study context: Material from acute and convalescent COVID-19 was sourced from the United States, Italy and Spain. From T cells, B-cell-depleted T cells, or PBMCs came the material, which was cDNA or gDNA.

Methods used by the authors: Estimation of nucleated cell counts relied on the amplification of reference gene primers. Clones were sequenced by immunoSEQ multiplex PCR, and TCRdb holds only the in-frame ones, with some missing. V, J and clone size reflect that table, while D and trimming were determined from the DNA. The repertoire includes roughly 120,000 clones, less than 85% of them detected once, and 3% to 4% sits in the top ten. V and J are TRBV10-3 and TRBJ1-5, with 10 bases fitting TRBD1. The source is a woman older than 75 with acute or convalescent COVID-19. The sequenced material came from peripheral blood. The CDR3 loop is CAISELDRGNQPQHF. In DNA, the CDR3 is TGTGCCATCAGTGAGTTGGACAGGGGGAATCAGCCCCAGCATTTT.